This T cell receptor beta chain was captured by sequencing in a study of blood T cell repertoires in COVID-19. Study information: Whether acute or convalescent, the COVID-19 samples came from the United States, Italy and Spain. T cells, B-cell-depleted T cells, or PBMCs supplied cDNA or gDNA.

Original processing notes: Nucleated cell number was recorded as an estimate derived from reference gene primer amplification. Sequencing was performed with immunoSEQ multiplex PCR; in TCRdb, only in-frame clones are kept and a portion is missing. V, J and clone size derive from that table, while D and trimming were established from the DNA sequence. The sample has some 220,000 clones; more than 75% are singletons. The sequencing sample was made of peripheral blood. The receptor was derived from a man between 50 and 59 years old who had recovered from COVID-19.

The CDR3 DNA sequence: TGTGCCAGCAGCCATATGACAGGGGATGAGCAGTTCTTC. It yields the protein CASSHMTGDEQFF. The chain carries TRBV3-1 (or the pseudogene TRBV3-2) and TRBJ2-1; 8 nucleotides agree with TRBD1. This CDR3 contains 13 residues. CDR1 is LGHDT, CDR2 YNNKEL, per germline (reference sequence). Trimming at V came to 3 bases and at J to 8 bases, leaving 3 bases not matched to a gene.